The following is a TCR beta chain sequence with its context. The data were taken from a study of blood T cell repertoires in COVID-19. For the study at large: The cDNA or gDNA used as material had been derived from T cells, B-cell-depleted T cells, or PBMCs.

The trim removed 5 bases at V and 0 bases at J, leaving 9 bases unmatched. CDR1 is KGHSY, CDR2 FQNENV, per germline. The CDR3 is 18 amino acids. Sequencing used immunoSEQ multiplex PCR; TCRdb keeps in-frame clones, though not all of them. The sample has hundreds of thousands of clones, 70% to 90% seen once. The TCR was taken from a man in his fifties with active or convalescent COVID-19. The chain has TRBV16 and TRBJ1-5; 11 nucleotides line up with TRBD1. The sample consisted of peripheral blood. The CDR3 is CASSGVRTGGDSNQPQHF. The DNA of the CDR3 is TGTGCCAGCAGCGGGGTTAGGACAGGGGGCGATAGCAATCAGCCCCAGCATTTT.